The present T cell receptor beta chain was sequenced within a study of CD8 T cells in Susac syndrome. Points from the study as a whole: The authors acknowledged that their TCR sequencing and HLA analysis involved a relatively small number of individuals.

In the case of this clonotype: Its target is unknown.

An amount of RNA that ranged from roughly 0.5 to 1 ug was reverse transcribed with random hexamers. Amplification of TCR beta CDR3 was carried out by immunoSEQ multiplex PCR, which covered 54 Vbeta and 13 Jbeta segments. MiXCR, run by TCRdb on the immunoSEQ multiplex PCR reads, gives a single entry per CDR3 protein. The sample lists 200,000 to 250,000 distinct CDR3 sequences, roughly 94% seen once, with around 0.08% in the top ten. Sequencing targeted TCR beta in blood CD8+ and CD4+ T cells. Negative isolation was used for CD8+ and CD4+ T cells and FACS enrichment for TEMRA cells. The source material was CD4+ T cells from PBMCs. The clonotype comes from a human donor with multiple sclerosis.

The CDR3 protein is CASSPNSGGRDTQYF. The DNA for the CDR3 is TGTGCCAGCAGCCCGAATAGCGGGGGCCGGGATACGCAGTATTTT. The J gene is TRBJ2-3, the V gene TRBV7-9, with TRBD2 identical over 9 bases. The J segment lost 6 bases and the V segment lost 5 bases, leaving 9 bases of the junction unmatched. Germline V gene sequence: CDR1 SEHNR, CDR2 FQNEAQ (reference sequence). The CDR3 sequence is 15 residues long.